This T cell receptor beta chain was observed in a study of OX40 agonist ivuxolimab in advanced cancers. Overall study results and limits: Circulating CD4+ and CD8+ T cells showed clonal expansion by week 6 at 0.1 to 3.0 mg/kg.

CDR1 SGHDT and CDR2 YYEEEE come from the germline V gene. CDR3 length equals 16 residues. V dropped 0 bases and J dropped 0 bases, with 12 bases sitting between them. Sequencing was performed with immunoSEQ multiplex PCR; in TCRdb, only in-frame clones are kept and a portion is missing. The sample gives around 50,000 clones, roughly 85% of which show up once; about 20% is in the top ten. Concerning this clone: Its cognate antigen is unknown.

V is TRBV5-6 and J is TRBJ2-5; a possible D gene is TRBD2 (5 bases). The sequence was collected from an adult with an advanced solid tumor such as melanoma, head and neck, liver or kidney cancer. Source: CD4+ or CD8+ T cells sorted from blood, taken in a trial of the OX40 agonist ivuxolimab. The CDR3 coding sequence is TGTGCCAGCAGCTTGGTATCCAGGAGGTACCAAGAGACCCAGTACTTC. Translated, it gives CASSLVSRRYQETQYF. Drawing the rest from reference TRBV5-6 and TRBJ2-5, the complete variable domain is DAGVTQSPTHLIKTRGQQVTLRCSPKSGHDTVSWYQQALGQGPQFIFQYYEEEERQRGNFPDRFSGHQFPNYSSELNVNALLLGDSALYLCASSLVSRRYQETQYFGPGTRLLVL.